This passage covers 28 T cell receptor beta chains from one sample sequenced in a study of patients and donors after allogeneic stem cell transplantation. TCRdb recomputed calls from the RT-PCR reads with MiXCR, one row per CDR3 protein. Of tens of thousands of distinct CDR3 sequences in the sample, about 25% were seen once. Sequenced: blood, either unsorted or a sorted T cell fraction (not recorded which). The receptors shown here come from a human donor who was either an allogeneic HSCT recipient or a stem cell or donor lymphocyte infusion donor (not recorded which). It is not recorded whose cells these are; they may come from a transplant donor.

This clonotype was observed many times. The CDR3 coding sequence is TGTGCCAGCATTCCCGGACGGTGGACTGGAAGTTCTGGAAACACCATATATTTT. This codes for CASIPGRWTGSSGNTIYF. The gene calls are TRBV6-5 and TRBJ1-3, with D unclear. The CDR3 has 18 amino acids. V gave up 7 bases and J gave up 1 base, with 23 bases separating them. CDR1 and CDR2 from the germline V gene are MNHEY and SVGAGI.

There are a few counts of this clonotype. The chain combines TRBV7-2 with TRBJ1-5; D ambiguous. The CDR3 consists of 15 residues. V lost 1 base to trimming and J lost 0 bases, with 7 bases between them. Germline V gene data show CDR1 as SGHTA and CDR2 as FQGNSA. The CDR3 DNA follows: TGTGCCAGCAGCTTAGTCGACTATAGCAATCAGCCCCAGCATTTT. It yields the protein CASSLVDYSNQPQHF.

This clonotype was observed a few times. V is TRBV11-3 and J is TRBJ2-5; the D gene is possibly TRBD1 (6 bases). This CDR3 region has 14 residues. CDR1 is SGHNT, CDR2 YENEEA, per germline. Trimming cost V 5 bases and J 5 bases, with 15 bases left between them. The chain's CDR3 is CASSPRDNQETQYF. CDR3 bases: TGTGCCAGCAGCCCCCGGGACAATCAGGAGACCCAGTACTTC.

This clonotype was detected a few times. The J gene is TRBJ1-5, the V gene TRBV6-6; 9 positions agree with TRBD1. CDR1 is MNHNY, CDR2 SVGAGI, per germline (reference sequence). The CDR3 is 14 residues long. J was trimmed by 6 bases and V by 8 bases; bases with no gene match: 8. CDR3 DNA: TGTGCCAGCGGATTGACAGGGGGGAGTCAGCCCCAGCATTTT. Translation: CASGLTGGSQPQHF.

The chain is built from TRBV10-3 and TRBJ1-5, with D possibly TRBD1 on 5 matching bases. The V end lost 8 bases, the J end lost 2 bases, and 13 bases lay between the germline ends. CDR1 is ENHRY, CDR2 SYGVKD, per germline. This CDR3 has 14 residues. CDR3: CAIAEGGGNQPQHF. The CDR3 nucleotides are TGTGCCATCGCGGAGGGAGGGGGCAATCAGCCCCAGCATTTT.

This clonotype appeared a few times. This chain joins TRBV7-9 and TRBJ1-3, with a possible D match to TRBD1 (5 bases). Germline V gene sequence: CDR1 SEHNR, CDR2 FQNEAQ (reference sequence). CDR3 size: 21 residues. V shed 0 bases and J shed 0 bases, with 24 bases lying between them. In DNA, the CDR3 is TGTGCCAGCAGCTTAGCGCTTAATCAGGGAACATCGAATTACTCTGGAAACACCATATATTTT. Residues: CASSLALNQGTSNYSGNTIYF.

This clonotype came up a few times. The rearrangement joins TRBV12-3 or TRBV12-4 to TRBJ1-1; D call uncertain. CDR3 length: 14 amino acids. V was cut by 6 bases and J by 1 base, with 12 bases left in between. The DNA for the CDR3 is TGTGCCAGCAGCCCACGGGAAGGGAACACTGAAGCTTTCTTT. Its protein is CASSPREGNTEAFF.

The chain is built from TRBV4-1 and TRBJ2-1, with 12 bases aligning to TRBD2. V trimming: 0 bases; J trimming: 8 bases; junction bases outside the gene matches: 11. The CDR3 has 18 amino acids. Germline CDR1 reads MGHRA; CDR2 reads YSYEKL. CDR3 sequence: CASSQDRRTSGVNYEQFF. CDR3 nucleotide sequence: TGCGCCAGCAGCCAAGATCGAAGGACTAGCGGGGTTAATTATGAGCAGTTCTTC.

The chain couples TRBV5-1 to TRBJ2-7; 14 nucleotides match TRBD2. The CDR3 is 18 amino acids. V dropped 2 bases and J dropped 0; count of bases not matched to a gene: 7. Germline V gene sequence: CDR1 SGHRS, CDR2 YFSETQ. The CDR3 protein is CASSFRLAGGRSSYEQYF. Written as DNA, the CDR3 is TGCGCCAGCAGCTTCCGACTAGCGGGAGGGAGGAGCTCCTACGAGCAGTACTTC.

This clonotype was seen only a few times. The chain recombines TRBV29-1 with TRBJ1-2, with 9 bases identical to TRBD1. Trimming cost V 5 bases and J 6 bases; bases outside gene matches: 7. From germline, CDR1 is SQVTM and CDR2 ANQGSEA. This CDR3 comprises 13 residues. For the CDR3, the DNA is TGCAGCGTTTTGGACAGGGGACCCAATGGCTACACCTTC. This sequence encodes CSVLDRGPNGYTF. The variable domain in full, with the rest retrieved from reference TRBV29-1 and TRBJ1-2, is SAVISQKPSRDICQRGTSLTIQCQVDSQVTMMFWYRQQPGQSLTLIATANQGSEATYESGFVIDKFPISRPNLTFSTLTVSNMSPEDSSIYLCSVLDRGPNGYTFGSGTRLTVV.

V gene TRBV27 combines with J gene TRBJ1-3; D is unclear. The CDR3 consists of 15 residues. Trimming shortened V by 4 bases and J by 4 bases, and 14 bases separated the two germline ends. CDR1 and CDR2 (germline): MNHEY, SMNVEV (reference sequence). CDR3 sequence: CASSSTPRLGNTIYF. The CDR3 DNA is TGTGCCAGCAGTTCGACCCCGAGGTTAGGAAACACCATATATTTT.

This clonotype was picked up a small number of times. The rearrangement joins TRBV7-2 to TRBJ2-3, with 8 bases aligning to TRBD2. This CDR3 has 14 amino acids. V lost 1 base, J lost 5 bases, and 2 bases stayed unmatched. Germline CDR1 and CDR2: SGHTA and FQGNSA. CDR3 nucleotides: TGTGCCAGCAGCTTAGTCGGGGGGGGAGATACGCAGTATTTT. Protein sequence: CASSLVGGGDTQYF.

This clonotype is medium-sized (0.01 to 0.1%) within its sample. The rearrangement links TRBV24-1 to TRBJ1-5; no definite D call. The CDR3 is made up of 12 amino acids. Germline values: CDR1 KGHDR, CDR2 SFDVKD. V dropped 4 bases and J dropped 4 bases, with 4 bases sitting between them. This CDR3 reads CATSDTNQPQHF. The CDR3 DNA follows: TGTGCCACCAGTGACACGAATCAGCCCCAGCATTTT.

Here the CDR3 reads CASSLRVAGGSYEQYF. In DNA, the CDR3 is TGTGCCAGCAGCTTGCGGGTAGCGGGGGGATCCTACGAGCAGTACTTC. The chain combines TRBV5-6 with TRBJ2-7; TRBD2 aligns across 10 bases. Germline V gene lookup returns CDR1 SGHDT and CDR2 YYEEEE. The length of the CDR3 is 16 residues. Germline trimming cut 1 base from V and 1 base from J; bases unmatched to any gene: 5.

Turning to this clonotype: No conserved phenylalanine or tryptophan ends this CDR3, so it is likely a read error. The CDR3 sequence is CSVERLDRADSYEQYS. CDR3 nucleotide sequence: TGCAGCGTTGAAAGACTAGACAGAGCCGACTCCTACGAGCAGTACTCC. The chain employs TRBV29-1 and TRBJ2-7; possibly TRBD2 for D (6 bases). In germline, CDR1 is SQVTM, CDR2 ANQGSEA. The CDR3 sequence is 16 residues long. V lost 2 bases and J lost 0, with 17 bases in between.

This clonotype has a handful of counts. This rearrangement joins TRBV4-3 to TRBJ1-5; perhaps TRBD1 as D (5 bases). This CDR3 region has 16 residues. With 4 bases removed from V and 2 bases from J, the gap between germline ends came to 15 bases. The germline gives CDR1 LGHNA, CDR2 YSLEER. DNA of the CDR3: TGCGCCAGCAGCCTGGGGGATTACAAGGGCAATCAGCCCCAGCATTTT. Protein product: CASSLGDYKGNQPQHF.

This chain connects TRBV5-1 to TRBJ1-1; D is unclear. Between the trimmed V and J ends, which lost 4 bases and 0 bases, there was a span of 10 bases. The CDR3 spans 14 residues. Germline CDR1 and CDR2: SGHRS and YFSETQ. The DNA of the CDR3 is TGCGCCAGCAGCCCCGGGCGGCTGAACACTGAAGCTTTCTTT. Translation gives CASSPGRLNTEAFF.

This clonotype appeared a few times. The V and J genes are TRBV10-3 and TRBJ1-2; the D gene is possibly TRBD1 (6 bases). Germline lookup yields CDR1 ENHRY and CDR2 SYGVKD. Trimming took off 4 bases at V and 7 bases at J, with 19 bases between the two ends. This CDR3 spans 15 amino acids. Here the CDR3 reads CAISGEQGVVRGYTF. The CDR3 DNA reads as TGTGCCATCAGTGGTGAACAGGGAGTCGTCCGTGGCTACACCTTC.

The chain employs TRBV2 and TRBJ1-2; possibly TRBD1 for D (5 bases). Germline V lookup: CDR1 SNHLY, CDR2 FYNNEI. The CDR3 has 14 residues. The V end was cut by 8 bases, the J end by 2 bases, with 15 bases between. The CDR3 sequence is CASDAGHLNYGYTF. The CDR3 DNA follows: TGTGCCAGCGACGCAGGACACTTAAACTATGGCTACACCTTC. The variable domain in full, with the rest retrieved from reference TRBV2 and TRBJ1-2, is EPEVTQTPSHQVTQMGQEVILRCVPISNHLYFYWYRQILGQKVEFLVSFYNNEISEKSEIFDDQFSVERPDGSNFTLKIRSTKLEDSAMYFCASDAGHLNYGYTFGSGTRLTVV.

This chain uses TRBV6-2 or TRBV6-3 with TRBJ2-1; 7 positions match TRBD2. CDR1 and CDR2 (germline): MNHEY, SVGEGT. The CDR3 runs 14 residues. V shed 2 bases and J 5 bases; nucleotides not matched to a gene: 3. For the CDR3, the DNA is TGTGCCAGCAGTTACGTGGCGGGAGACAATGAGCAGTTCTTC. This gives the protein CASSYVAGDNEQFF.

This chain links TRBV19 with TRBJ1-1; possibly TRBD1 for D (6 bases). CDR3 length: 13 amino acids. V was cut by 4 bases and J by 5 bases, with 11 bases left in between. Germline V gene sequence: CDR1 LNHDA, CDR2 SQIVND (reference sequence). The CDR3 region is CASSTHRDTEAFF. The DNA of the CDR3 is TGTGCCAGTAGTACCCACAGGGATACTGAAGCTTTCTTT.

The gene calls are TRBV9 and TRBJ1-6; TRBD1 is a possible D gene (6 bases). Germline CDR1 is SGDLS and CDR2 is YYNGEE. Deletions cut 2 bases from V and 8 bases from J, with 17 bases between. The CDR3 totals 16 residues. The DNA of the CDR3 is TGTGCCAGCAGCGTTTTGGCGGGGGCTGTTGATTCACCCCTCCACTTT. It specifies CASSVLAGAVDSPLHF.

This clonotype came up a few times. This chain uses TRBV10-3 with TRBJ2-1; maybe TRBD2 (5 bases). The germline V gene has CDR1 ENHRY and CDR2 SYGVKD. The CDR3 sequence is 12 residues long. V was trimmed by 6 bases and J by 9 bases, leaving 12 bases between them. CDR3 nucleotides: TGTGCCATCAGGGTCGGGGTCAGTGAGCAGTTCTTC. Its translation: CAIRVGVSEQFF.

This rearrangement joins TRBV24-1 to TRBJ2-3; tentatively, D is TRBD1 (5 bases). Per germline, CDR1 KGHDR and CDR2 SFDVKD. V dropped 4 bases and J dropped 4 bases, with 11 bases sitting between them. The CDR3 sequence is 14 residues long. The CDR3 protein is CATSDQGVADTQYF. Here the CDR3 DNA reads TGTGCCACCAGTGACCAGGGTGTAGCAGATACGCAGTATTTT.

J is TRBJ2-3 and V is TRBV19, with 8 bases identical to TRBD1. The CDR3 loop spans 18 amino acids. V lost 4 bases to trimming and J lost 2 bases; unmatched junction nucleotides: 14. Per the germline V gene, CDR1 is LNHDA and CDR2 is SQIVND (reference sequence). In DNA, the CDR3 is TGTGCCAGTAGTAAACGAGCCAGGGGGCCGACGCTCACAGATACGCAGTATTTT. It yields the protein CASSKRARGPTLTDTQYF. Supplemented by reference TRBV19 and TRBJ2-3, the full variable domain reads DGGITQSPKYLFRKEGQNVTLSCEQNLNHDAMYWYRQDPGQGLRLIYYSQIVNDFQKGDIAEGYSVSREKKESFPLTVTSAQKNPTAFYLCASSKRARGPTLTDTQYFGPGTRLTVL.

J is TRBJ1-2 and V is TRBV20-1; 7 positions agree with TRBD1. The CDR3 has 14 residues. Germline assignment: CDR1 DFQATT and CDR2 SNEGSKA (reference sequence). V trimming: 1 base; J trimming: 0 bases; junction bases outside the gene matches: 2. DNA of the CDR3: TGCAGTGCTAGAGCCACAGGGGCTAACTATGGCTACACCTTC. Translating gives CSARATGANYGYTF.

This clonotype came up a few times. DNA of the CDR3: TGTGCCAGCAGCCTAAAACTAGGAAAACAGGGCACAGATACGCAGTATTTT. Its protein product is CASSLKLGKQGTDTQYF. This chain joins TRBV13 and TRBJ2-3; the D gene could be TRBD1 or TRBD2 (5 bases each). This CDR3 has 17 residues. Between the trimmed V and J ends, which lost 5 bases and 1 base, there was a span of 19 bases. Germline V gene lookup returns CDR1 PRHDT and CDR2 FYEKMQ (reference sequence).

The rearrangement joins TRBV20-1 to TRBJ2-1; TRBD2 matches 10 bases. Germline V gives CDR1 DFQATT, CDR2 SNEGSKA (reference sequence). This CDR3 comprises 14 residues. The trim removed 4 bases at V and 4 bases at J, leaving 4 bases unmatched. CDR3 DNA: TGCAGTGCTATCTTTAGCGGGGGGTACAATGAGCAGTTCTTC. It encodes CSAIFSGGYNEQFF.